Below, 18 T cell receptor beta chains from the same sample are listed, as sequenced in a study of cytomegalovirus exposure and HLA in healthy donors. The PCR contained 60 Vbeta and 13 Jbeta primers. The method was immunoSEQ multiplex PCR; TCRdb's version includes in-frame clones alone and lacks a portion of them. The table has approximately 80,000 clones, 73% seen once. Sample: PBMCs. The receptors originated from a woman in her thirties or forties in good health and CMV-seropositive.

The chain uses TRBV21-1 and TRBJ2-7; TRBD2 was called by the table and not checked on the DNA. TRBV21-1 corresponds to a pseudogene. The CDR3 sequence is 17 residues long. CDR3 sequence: CATVPGGGSGSSYEQYF. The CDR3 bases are TGTGCCACCGTCCCCGGGGGGGGATCCGGGAGCTCCTACGAGCAGTACTTC.

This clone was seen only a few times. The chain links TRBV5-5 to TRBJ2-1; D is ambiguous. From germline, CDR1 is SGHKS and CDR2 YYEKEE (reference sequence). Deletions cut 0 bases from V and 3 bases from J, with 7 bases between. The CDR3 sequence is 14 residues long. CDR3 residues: CASSLVVGYNEQFF. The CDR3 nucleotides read TGTGCCAGCAGCTTGGTTGTCGGCTACAATGAGCAGTTCTTC.

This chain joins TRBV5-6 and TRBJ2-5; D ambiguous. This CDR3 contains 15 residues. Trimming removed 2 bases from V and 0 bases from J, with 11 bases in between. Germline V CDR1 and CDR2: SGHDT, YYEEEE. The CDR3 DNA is TGTGCCAGCAGCTTTGTAATAGGAGACCAAGAGACCCAGTACTTC. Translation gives CASSFVIGDQETQYF.

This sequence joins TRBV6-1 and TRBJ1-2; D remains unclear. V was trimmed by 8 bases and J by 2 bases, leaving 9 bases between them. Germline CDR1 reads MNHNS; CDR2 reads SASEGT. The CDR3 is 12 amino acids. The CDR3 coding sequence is TGTGCCAGCTGGCATGTGAACTATGGCTACACCTTC. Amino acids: CASWHVNYGYTF.

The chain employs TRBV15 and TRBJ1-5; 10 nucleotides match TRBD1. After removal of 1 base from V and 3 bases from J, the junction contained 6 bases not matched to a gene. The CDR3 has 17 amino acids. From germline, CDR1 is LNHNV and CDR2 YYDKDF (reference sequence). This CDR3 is CATSRARDRGDNQPQHF. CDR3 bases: TGTGCCACCAGCAGAGCCAGGGACAGGGGAGACAATCAGCCCCAGCATTTT.

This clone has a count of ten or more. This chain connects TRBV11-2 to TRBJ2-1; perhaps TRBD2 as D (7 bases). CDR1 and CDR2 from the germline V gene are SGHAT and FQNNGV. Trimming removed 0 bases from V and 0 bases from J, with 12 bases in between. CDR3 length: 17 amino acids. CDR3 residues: CASSLDLAGASYNEQFF. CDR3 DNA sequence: TGTGCCAGCAGCTTAGATCTGGCGGGGGCCTCCTACAATGAGCAGTTCTTC.

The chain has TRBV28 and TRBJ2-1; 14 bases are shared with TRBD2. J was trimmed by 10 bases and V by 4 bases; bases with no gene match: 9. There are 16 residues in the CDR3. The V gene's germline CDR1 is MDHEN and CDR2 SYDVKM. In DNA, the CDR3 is TGTGCCAGCAGTTCCCAGACTAGCGGGAGGGCACGGGAGCAGTTCTTC. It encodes CASSSQTSGRAREQFF.

As DNA, the CDR3 is TGTGCCAGCAGCTTAGAAGGGGGCAATGAGCAGTTCTTC. Its protein is CASSLEGGNEQFF. The chain uses TRBV11-2 and TRBJ2-1; possibly TRBD1 for D (6 bases). CDR1 and CDR2 (germline): SGHAT, FQNNGV. The CDR3 consists of 13 residues. The V end lost 0 bases, the J end lost 6 bases, and 6 bases lay between the germline ends.

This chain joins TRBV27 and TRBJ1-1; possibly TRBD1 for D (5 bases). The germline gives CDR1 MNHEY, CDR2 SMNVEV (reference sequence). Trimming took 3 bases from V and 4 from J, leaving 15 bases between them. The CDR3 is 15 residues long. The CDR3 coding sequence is TGTGCCAGCAGTTTTCTGGGGGGAGCCATCACTGAAGCTTTCTTT. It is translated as CASSFLGGAITEAFF.

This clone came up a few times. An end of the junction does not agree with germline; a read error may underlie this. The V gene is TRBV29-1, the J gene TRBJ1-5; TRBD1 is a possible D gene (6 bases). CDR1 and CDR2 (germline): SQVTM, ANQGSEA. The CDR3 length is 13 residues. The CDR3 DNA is TGCAGCATTCGGGACAACCACAATCCGCCCCTGCATTTT. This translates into CSIRDNHNPPLHF.

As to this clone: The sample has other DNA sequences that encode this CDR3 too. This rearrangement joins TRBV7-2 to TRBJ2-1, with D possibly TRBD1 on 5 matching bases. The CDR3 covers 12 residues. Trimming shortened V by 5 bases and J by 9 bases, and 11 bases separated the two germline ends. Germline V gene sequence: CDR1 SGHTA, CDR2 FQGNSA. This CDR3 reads CASSPRVGEQFF. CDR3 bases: TGTGCCAGCAGCCCCAGGGTTGGTGAGCAGTTCTTC.

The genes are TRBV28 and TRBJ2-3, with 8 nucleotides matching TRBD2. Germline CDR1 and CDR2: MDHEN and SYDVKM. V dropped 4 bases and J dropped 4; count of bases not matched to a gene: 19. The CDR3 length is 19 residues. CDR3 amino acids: CASSSHTTVSGIYSDTQYF. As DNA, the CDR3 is TGTGCCAGCAGTTCCCACACCACCGTTAGCGGGATATATTCAGATACGCAGTATTTT. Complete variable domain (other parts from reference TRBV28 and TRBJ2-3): DVKVTQSSRYLVKRTGEKVFLECVQDMDHENMFWYRQDPGLGLRLIYFSYDVKMKEKGDIPEGYSVSREKKERFSLILESASTNQTSMYLCASSSHTTVSGIYSDTQYFGPGTRLTVL.

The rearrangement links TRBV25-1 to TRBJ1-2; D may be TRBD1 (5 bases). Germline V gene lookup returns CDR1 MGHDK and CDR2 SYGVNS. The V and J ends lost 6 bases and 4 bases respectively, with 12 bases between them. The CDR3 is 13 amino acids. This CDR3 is CASSRVEGYGYTF. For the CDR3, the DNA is TGTGCCAGCAGCAGGGTGGAGGGCTATGGCTACACCTTC.

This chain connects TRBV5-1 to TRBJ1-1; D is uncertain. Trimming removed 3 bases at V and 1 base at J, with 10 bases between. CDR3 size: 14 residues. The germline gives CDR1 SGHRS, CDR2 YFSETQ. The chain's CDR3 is CASSSNSQNTEAFF. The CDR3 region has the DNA TGCGCCAGCAGCTCAAACAGTCAGAACACTGAAGCTTTCTTT.

CDR3 in DNA: TGTGCCAGCAGCCCCCCACCCGGGACAGCTAGCACAGATACGCAGTATTTT. This codes for CASSPPPGTASTDTQYF. This sequence joins TRBV7-9 and TRBJ2-3; 7 bases map to TRBD1. The J segment lost 0 bases and the V segment lost 5 bases, leaving 11 bases of the junction unmatched. The CDR3 covers 17 residues. The germline V gene has CDR1 SEHNR and CDR2 FQNEAQ (reference sequence).

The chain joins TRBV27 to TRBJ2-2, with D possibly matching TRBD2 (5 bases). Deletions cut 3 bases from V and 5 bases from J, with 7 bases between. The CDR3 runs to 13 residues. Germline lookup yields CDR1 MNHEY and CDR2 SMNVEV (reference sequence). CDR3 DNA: TGTGCCAGCAGTTTCGGCGGGACCGGGGAGCTGTTTTTT. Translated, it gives CASSFGGTGELFF.

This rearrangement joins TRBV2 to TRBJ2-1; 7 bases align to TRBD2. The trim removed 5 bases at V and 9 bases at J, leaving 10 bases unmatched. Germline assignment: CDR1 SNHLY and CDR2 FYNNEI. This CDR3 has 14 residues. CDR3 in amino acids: CASSIRLAPGEQFF. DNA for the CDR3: TGTGCCAGCAGTATCCGACTAGCCCCTGGTGAGCAGTTCTTC.

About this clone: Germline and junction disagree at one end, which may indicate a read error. DNA of the CDR3: TGTTCCAGCAGCTTCACAGGGGATGGCTACACCTTC. Encoded protein: CSSSFTGDGYTF. The rearrangement links TRBV7-9 to TRBJ1-2, with 7 bases fitting TRBD1. The germline V gene has CDR1 SEHNR and CDR2 FQNEAQ (reference sequence). CDR3 length: 12 amino acids.